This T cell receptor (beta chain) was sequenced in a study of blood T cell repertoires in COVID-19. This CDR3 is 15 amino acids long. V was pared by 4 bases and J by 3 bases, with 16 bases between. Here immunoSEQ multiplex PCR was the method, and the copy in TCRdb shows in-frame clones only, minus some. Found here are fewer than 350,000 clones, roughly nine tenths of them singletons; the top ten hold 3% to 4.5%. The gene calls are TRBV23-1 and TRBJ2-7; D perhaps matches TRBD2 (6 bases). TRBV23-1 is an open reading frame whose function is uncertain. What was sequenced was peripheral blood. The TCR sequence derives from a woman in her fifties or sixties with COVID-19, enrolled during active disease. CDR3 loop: CASSRKGRENYEQYF. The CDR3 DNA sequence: TGCGCCAGCAGTCGGAAGGGACGGGAGAACTACGAGCAGTACTTC.